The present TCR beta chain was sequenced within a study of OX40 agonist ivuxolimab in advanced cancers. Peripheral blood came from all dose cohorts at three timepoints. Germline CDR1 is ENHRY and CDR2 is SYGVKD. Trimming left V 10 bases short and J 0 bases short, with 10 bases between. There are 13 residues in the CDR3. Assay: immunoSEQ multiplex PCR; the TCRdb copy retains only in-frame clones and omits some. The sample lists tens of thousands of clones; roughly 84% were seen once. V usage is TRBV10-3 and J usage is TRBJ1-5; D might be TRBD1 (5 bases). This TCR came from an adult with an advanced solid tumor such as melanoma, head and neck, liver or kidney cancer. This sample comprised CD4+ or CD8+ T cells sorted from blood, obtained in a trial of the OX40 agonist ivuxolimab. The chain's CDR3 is CASQGYSNQPQHF. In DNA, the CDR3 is TGTGCCAGTCAGGGTTATAGCAATCAGCCCCAGCATTTT.